Sequencing of this T cell receptor (beta chain) was carried out in a study of T cells in Graves' hyperthyroidism and ophthalmopathy. Background on the study: Peripheral blood was acquired at first diagnosis, ahead of any therapy whatsoever. Notes on the study in general: Progression to ophthalmopathy was predicted a median of 6.5 months early. A model of 13 V-J features distinguished ophthalmopathy from stable hyperthyroidism.

Looked up from germline, CDR1 is LGHNA and CDR2 is YSLEER. The CDR3 totals 14 residues. V was trimmed by 2 bases and J by 8 bases, leaving 12 bases between them. From RNA transcripts, TCR beta CDR3 regions were amplified. In the first-round RT-PCR of the TCR CDR3, the HTBI primer set was used. TCRdb passed the multiplex PCR reads through MiXCR, listing each CDR3 protein once. The sample includes under 650,000 distinct CDR3 sequences, around 15% of them seen just once. This clonotype appeared a few times. What it binds is not known. Diagnoses rested on clinical symptoms, serum thyroxine and TRAb, thyroid ultrasound and orbital computed tomography.

The rearrangement joins TRBV4-3 to TRBJ1-4; the D gene is possibly TRBD1 (6 bases). The sample taken for sequencing was blood. This clonotype was obtained from a woman in her thirties with Graves' hyperthyroidism. CDR3 bases: TGCGCCAGCAGCCAAACCGGGGGGCCCGAAAAACTGTTTTTT. As protein: CASSQTGGPEKLFF.